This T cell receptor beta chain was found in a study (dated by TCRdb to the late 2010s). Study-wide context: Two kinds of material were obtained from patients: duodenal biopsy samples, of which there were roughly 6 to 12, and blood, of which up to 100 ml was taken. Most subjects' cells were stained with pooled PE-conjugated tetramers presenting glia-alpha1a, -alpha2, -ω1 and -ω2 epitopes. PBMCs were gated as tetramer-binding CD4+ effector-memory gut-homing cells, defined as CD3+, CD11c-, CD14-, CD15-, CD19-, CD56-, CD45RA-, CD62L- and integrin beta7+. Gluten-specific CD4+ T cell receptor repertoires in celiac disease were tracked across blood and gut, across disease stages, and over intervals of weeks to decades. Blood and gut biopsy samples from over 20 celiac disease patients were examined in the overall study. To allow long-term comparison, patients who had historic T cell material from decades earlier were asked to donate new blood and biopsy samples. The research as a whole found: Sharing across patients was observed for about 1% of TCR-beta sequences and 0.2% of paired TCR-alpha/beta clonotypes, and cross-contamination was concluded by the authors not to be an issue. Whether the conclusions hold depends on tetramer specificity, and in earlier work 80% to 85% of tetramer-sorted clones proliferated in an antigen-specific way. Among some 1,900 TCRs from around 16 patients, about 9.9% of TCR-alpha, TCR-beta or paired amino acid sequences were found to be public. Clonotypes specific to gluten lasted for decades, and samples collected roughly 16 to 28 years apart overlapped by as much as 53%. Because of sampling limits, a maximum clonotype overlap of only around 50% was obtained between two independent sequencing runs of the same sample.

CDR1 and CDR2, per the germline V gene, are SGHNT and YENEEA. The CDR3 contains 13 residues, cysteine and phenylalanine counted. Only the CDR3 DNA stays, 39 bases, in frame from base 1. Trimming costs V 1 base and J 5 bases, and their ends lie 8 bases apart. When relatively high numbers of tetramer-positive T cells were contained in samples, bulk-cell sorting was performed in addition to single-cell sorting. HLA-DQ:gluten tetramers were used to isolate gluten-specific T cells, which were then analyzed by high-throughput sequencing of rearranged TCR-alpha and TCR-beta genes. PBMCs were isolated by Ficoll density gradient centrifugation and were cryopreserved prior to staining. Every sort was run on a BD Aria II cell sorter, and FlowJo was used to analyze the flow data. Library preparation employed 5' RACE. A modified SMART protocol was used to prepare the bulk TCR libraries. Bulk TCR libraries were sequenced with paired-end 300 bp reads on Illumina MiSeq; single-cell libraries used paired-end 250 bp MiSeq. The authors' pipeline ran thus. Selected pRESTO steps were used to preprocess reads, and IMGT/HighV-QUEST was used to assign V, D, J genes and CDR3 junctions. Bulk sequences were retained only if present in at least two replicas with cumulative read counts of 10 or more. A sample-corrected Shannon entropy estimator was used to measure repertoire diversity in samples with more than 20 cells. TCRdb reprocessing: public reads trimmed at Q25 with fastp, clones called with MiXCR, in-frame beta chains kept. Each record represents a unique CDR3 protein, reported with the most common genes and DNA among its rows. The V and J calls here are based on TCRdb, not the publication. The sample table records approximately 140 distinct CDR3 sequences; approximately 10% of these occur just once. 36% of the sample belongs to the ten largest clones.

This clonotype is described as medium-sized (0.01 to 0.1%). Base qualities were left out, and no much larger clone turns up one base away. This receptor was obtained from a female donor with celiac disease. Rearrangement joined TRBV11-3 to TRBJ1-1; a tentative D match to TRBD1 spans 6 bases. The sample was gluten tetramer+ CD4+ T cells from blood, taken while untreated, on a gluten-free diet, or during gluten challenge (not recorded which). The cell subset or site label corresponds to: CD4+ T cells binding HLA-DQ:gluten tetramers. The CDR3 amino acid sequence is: CASSLGRGTEAFF. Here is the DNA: TGTGCCAGCAGCTTAGGAAGGGGGACTGAAGCTTTCTTT. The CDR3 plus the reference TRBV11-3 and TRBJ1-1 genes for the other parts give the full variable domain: EAGVVQSPRYKIIEKKQPVAFWCNPISGHNTLYWYLQNLGQGPELLIRYENEEAVDDSQLPKDRFSAERLKGVDSTLKIQPAELGDSAVYLCASSLGRGTEAFFGQGTRLTVV.